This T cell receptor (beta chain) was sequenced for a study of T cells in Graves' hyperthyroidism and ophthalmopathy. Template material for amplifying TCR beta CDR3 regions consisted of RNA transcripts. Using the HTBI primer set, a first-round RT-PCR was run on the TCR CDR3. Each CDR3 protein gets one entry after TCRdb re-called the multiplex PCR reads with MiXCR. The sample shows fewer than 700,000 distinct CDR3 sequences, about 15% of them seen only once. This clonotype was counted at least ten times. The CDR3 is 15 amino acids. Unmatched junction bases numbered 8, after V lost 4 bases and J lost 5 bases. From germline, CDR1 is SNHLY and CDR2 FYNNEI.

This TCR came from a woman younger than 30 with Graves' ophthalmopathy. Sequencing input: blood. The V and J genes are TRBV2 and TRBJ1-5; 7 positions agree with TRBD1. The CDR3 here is CASSGQGGNHQPQHF. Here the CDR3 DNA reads TGTGCCAGCAGTGGACAGGGAGGGAACCATCAGCCCCAGCATTTT.